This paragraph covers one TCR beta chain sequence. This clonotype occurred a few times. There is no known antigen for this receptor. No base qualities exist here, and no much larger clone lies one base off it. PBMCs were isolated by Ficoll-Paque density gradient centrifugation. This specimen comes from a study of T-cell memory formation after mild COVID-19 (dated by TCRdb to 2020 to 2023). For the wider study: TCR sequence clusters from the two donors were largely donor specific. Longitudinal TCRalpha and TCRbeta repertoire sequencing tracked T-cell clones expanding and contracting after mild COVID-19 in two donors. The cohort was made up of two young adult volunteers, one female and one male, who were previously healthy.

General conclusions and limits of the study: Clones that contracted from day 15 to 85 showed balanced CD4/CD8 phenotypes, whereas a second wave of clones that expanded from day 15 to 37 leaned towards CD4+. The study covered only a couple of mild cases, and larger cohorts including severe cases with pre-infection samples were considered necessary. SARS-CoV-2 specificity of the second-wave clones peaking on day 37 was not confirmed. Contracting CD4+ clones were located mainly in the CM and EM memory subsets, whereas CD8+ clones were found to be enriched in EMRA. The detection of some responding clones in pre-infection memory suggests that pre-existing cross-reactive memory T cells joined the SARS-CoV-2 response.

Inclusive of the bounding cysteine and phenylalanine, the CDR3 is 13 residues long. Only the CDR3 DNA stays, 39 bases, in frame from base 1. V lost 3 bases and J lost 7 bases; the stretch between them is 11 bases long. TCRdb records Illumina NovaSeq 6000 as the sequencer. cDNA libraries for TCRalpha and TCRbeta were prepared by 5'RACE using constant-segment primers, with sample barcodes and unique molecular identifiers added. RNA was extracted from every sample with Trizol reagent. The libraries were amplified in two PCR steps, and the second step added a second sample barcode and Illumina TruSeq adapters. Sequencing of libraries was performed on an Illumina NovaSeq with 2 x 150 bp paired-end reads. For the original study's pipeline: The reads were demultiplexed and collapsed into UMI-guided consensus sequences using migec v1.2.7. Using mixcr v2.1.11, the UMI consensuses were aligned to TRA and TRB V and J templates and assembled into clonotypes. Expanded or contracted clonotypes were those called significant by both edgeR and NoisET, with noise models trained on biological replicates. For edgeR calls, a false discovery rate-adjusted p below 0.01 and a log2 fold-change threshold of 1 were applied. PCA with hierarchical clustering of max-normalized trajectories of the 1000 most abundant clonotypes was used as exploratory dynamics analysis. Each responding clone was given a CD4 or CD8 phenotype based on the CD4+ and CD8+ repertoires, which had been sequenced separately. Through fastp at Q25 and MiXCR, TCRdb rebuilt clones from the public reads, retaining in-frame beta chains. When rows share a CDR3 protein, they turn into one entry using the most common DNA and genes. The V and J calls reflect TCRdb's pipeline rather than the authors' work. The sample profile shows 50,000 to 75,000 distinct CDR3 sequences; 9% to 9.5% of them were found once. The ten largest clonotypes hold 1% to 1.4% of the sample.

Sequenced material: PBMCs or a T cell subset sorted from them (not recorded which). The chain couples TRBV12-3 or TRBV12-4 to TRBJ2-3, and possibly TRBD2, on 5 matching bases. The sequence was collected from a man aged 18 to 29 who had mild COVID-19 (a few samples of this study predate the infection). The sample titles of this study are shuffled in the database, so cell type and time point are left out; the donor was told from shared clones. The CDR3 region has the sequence CASSLTGVYTQYF. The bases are TGTGCCAGCAGTTTGACCGGGGTCTATACGCAGTATTTT.